This T cell receptor (beta chain) is from a study of OX40 agonist ivuxolimab in advanced cancers. The data were produced by immunoSEQ multiplex PCR, yet TCRdb's version contains in-frame clones alone and is incomplete. The repertoire holds about 80,000 clones, with more than 80% as singletons. Whole-study results and caveats: Among expanded peripheral T cells, antigen specificity went undetermined. Part of the nonresponder group also had normalized T-cell clonal expansion that was low.

As for this clone: What it binds is not known.

The sequence was collected from an adult with an advanced solid tumor such as melanoma, head and neck, liver or kidney cancer. This material consisted of CD4+ or CD8+ T cells sorted from blood, taken in a trial of the OX40 agonist ivuxolimab.

CDR3 residues: CASSFSGQPFEQYF. The CDR3 DNA reads TGTGCCAGCAGTTTTTCCGGACAGCCTTTCGAGCAGTACTTC. The gene calls are TRBV27 and TRBJ2-7, with D perhaps matching TRBD1 (6 bases). The length of the CDR3 is 14 residues. CDR1 MNHEY and CDR2 SMNVEV come from the germline V gene (reference sequence). Trimming left V 3 bases short and J 6 bases short, with 15 bases between.